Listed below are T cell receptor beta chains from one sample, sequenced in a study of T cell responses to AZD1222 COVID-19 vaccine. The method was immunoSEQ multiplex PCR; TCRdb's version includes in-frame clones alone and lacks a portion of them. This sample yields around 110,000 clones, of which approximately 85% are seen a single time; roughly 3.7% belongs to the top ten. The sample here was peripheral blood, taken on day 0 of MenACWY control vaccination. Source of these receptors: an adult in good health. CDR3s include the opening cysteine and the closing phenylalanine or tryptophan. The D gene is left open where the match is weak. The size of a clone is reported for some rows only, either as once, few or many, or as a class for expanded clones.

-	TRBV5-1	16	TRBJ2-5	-	CASSPILVPLGETQYF	TGCGCCAGCAGCCCCATCCTCGTTCCCCTGGGGGAGACCCAGTACTTC
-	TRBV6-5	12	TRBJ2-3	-	CASSYEAATQYF	TGTGCCAGCAGTTACGAGGCCGCTACGCAGTATTTT
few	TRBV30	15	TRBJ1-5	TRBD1	CAWSPRDRGFQPQHF	TGTGCCTGGAGCCCCCGGGACAGGGGGTTTCAGCCCCAGCATTTT
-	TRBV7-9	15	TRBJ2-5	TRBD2	CASSFGVAGPETQYF	TGTGCCAGCAGCTTCGGTGTAGCGGGCCCGGAGACCCAGTACTTC
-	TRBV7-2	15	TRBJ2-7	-	CASSFFAGSSYEQYF	TGTGCCAGCAGCTTTTTCGCGGGGAGCTCCTACGAGCAGTACTTC
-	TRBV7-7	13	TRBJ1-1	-	CASSLEGSTEAFF	TGTGCTAGCAGCTTAGAGGGGTCCACTGAAGCTTTCTTT
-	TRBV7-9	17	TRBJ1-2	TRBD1	CASSSTTDGQGRDGYTF	TGTGCCAGCAGCTCAACAACCGATGGACAGGGTCGCGACGGCTACACCTTC
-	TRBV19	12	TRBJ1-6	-	CASSSEDSPLHF	TGTGCCAGTAGTTCAGAGGATTCACCCCTCCACTTT
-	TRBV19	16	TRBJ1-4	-	CASRLWVGGTNEKLFF	TGTGCCAGTAGGTTGTGGGTTGGAGGCACTAATGAAAAACTGTTTTTT
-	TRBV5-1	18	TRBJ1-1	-	CASSLAYATFHTNTEAFF	TGCGCCAGCAGCTTGGCCTATGCAACTTTCCATACGAACACTGAAGCTTTCTTT
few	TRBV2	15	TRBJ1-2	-	CASSGGPGVNYGYTF	TGTGCCAGCAGTGGGGGCCCCGGGGTGAACTATGGCTACACCTTC
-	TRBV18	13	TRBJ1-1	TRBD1	CASSRDSNTEAFF	TGTGCCAGCTCACGGGACAGTAACACTGAAGCTTTCTTT
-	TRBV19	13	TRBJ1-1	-	CASSVDRNTEAFF	TGTGCCAGTAGTGTTGACAGGAACACTGAAGCTTTCTTT
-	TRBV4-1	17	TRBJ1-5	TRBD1	CASSQTGGGYSNQPQHF	TGCGCCAGCAGTCAGACAGGGGGCGGGTATAGCAATCAGCCCCAGCATTTT
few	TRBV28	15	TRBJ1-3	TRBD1	CASRGRDSSGNTIYF	TGTGCCAGCAGGGGACGGGACAGCTCTGGAAACACCATATATTTT
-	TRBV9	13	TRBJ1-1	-	CASSFQGGVEAFF	TGTGCCAGCAGCTTCCAAGGGGGAGTTGAAGCTTTCTTT
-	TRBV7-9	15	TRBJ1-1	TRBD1	CASSPGQGLNTEAFF	TGTGCCAGCAGCCCGGGACAGGGGTTGAACACTGAAGCTTTCTTT
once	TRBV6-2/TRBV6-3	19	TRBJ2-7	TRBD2	CASSYSMRRRGITSYEQYF	TGTGCCAGCAGTTACTCTATGCGGCGGCGGGGGATTACCTCCTACGAGCAGTACTTC
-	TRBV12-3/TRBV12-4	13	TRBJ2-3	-	CASSSLSTDTQYF	TGTGCCAGCAGCTCCCTTAGCACAGATACGCAGTATTTT
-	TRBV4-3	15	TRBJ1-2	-	CASSQSGRRYYGYTF	TGCGCCAGCAGCCAATCAGGGCGTCGATACTATGGCTACACCTTC
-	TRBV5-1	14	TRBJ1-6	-	CASSRIGGNSPLHF	TGCGCCAGCAGCCGTATAGGGGGTAATTCACCCCTCCACTTT
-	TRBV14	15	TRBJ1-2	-	CASSRDRRTNGGYTF	TGTGCCAGCAGCCGGGACCGCCGTACCAACGGTGGCTACACCTTC
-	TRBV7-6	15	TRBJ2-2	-	CASHQGSGNTGELFF	TGTGCCAGCCATCAGGGAAGTGGGAACACCGGGGAGCTGTTTTTT
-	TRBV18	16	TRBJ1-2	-	CASSPPSIAPRGGYTF	TGTGCCAGCTCACCACCTTCAATCGCCCCACGGGGTGGCTACACCTTC
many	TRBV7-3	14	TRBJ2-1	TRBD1	CASSLSQGDDEQFF	TGTGCCAGCAGCTTATCCCAGGGGGACGATGAGCAGTTCTTC
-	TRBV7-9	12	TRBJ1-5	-	CASSESYQPQHF	TGTGCCAGCAGCGAATCGTATCAGCCCCAGCATTTT
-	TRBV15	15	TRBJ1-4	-	CATSRDRPRGEKLFF	TGTGCCACCAGCAGAGACAGGCCCCGCGGCGAAAAACTGTTTTTT
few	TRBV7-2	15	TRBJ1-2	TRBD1	CASSLAGDRVNGYTF	TGTGCCAGCAGCTTAGCGGGGGACAGGGTTAATGGCTACACCTTC
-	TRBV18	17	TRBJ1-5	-	CASSARLVSRSNQPQHF	TGTGCCAGCTCAGCGCGACTCGTAAGCCGTAGCAATCAGCCCCAGCATTTT
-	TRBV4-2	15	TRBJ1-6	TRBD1	CASSQDRRGNSPLHF	TGTGCCAGCAGCCAAGATCGCAGGGGGAATTCACCCCTCCACTTT
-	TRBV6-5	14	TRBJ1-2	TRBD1	CASRSGTGVGGYTF	TGTGCCAGCCGCTCCGGGACAGGGGTCGGCGGCTACACCTTC
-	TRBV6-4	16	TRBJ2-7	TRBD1	CASSSKTGTVTYEQYF	TGTGCCAGCAGTTCTAAGACAGGGACGGTAACCTACGAGCAGTACTTC
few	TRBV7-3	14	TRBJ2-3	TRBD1	CASSPGQGPDTQYF	TGTGCCAGCAGCCCGGGACAGGGTCCAGATACGCAGTATTTT
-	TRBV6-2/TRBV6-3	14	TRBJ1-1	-	CASSHQGFLIAAFF	TGTGCCAGCAGTCACCAGGGGTTTTTGATCGCGGCTTTCTTT
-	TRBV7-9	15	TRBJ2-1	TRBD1	CASSLDGTGNNEQFF	TGTGCCAGCAGCTTAGATGGGACAGGGAACAATGAGCAGTTCTTC
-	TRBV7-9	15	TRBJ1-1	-	CASSYYGRENTEAFF	TGTGCCAGCAGTTACTATGGACGGGAGAACACTGAAGCTTTCTTT
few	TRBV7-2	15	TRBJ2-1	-	CASSGSRGSYNEQFF	TGTGCCAGCAGCGGCTCACGGGGCTCCTACAATGAGCAGTTCTTC
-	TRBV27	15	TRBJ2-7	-	CASSYASEQIYEQYF	TGTGCCAGCAGCTACGCTTCTGAGCAGATCTACGAGCAGTACTTC
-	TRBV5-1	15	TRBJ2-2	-	CATYRDPPGTGELFF	TGCGCCACCTACAGGGACCCACCGGGCACCGGGGAGCTGTTTTTT
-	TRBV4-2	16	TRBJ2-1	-	CASSQASAVSYNEQFF	TGTGCCAGCAGCCAAGCGTCGGCGGTCTCCTACAATGAGCAGTTCTTC
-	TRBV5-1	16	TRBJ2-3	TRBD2	CASSRGTSGGADTQYF	TGCGCCAGCAGCAGAGGGACTAGCGGGGGCGCAGATACGCAGTATTTT
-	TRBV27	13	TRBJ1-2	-	CASSLQAHYGYTF	TGTGCCAGCAGTTTGCAGGCCCACTATGGCTACACCTTC
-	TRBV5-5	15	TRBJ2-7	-	CASSLRGDSSYEQYF	TGTGCCAGCAGCTTGCGAGGGGACTCATCCTACGAGCAGTACTTC
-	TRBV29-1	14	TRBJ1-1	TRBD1	CSVSRQGLNTEAFF	TGCAGCGTTTCCCGACAGGGGCTAAACACTGAAGCTTTCTTT
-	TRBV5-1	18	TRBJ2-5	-	CASSPPYGGRGRKETQYF	TGCGCCAGCAGCCCCCCGTACGGGGGCCGCGGTAGGAAAGAGACCCAGTACTTC
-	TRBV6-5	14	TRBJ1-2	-	CASGGGSPNYGYTF	TGTGCCAGCGGGGGTGGGTCTCCTAACTATGGCTACACCTTC
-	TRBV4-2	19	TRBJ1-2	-	CASSQVGTRQAGSNYGYTF	TGTGCCAGCAGCCAAGTGGGAACCCGACAGGCGGGTTCTAACTATGGCTACACCTTC
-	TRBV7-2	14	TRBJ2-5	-	CASSLEGRGETQYF	TGTGCCAGCAGCTTAGAGGGCAGGGGTGAGACCCAGTACTTC
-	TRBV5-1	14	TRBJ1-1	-	CASTRSAGNAEAFF	TGCGCCAGCACTCGCTCGGCGGGGAACGCTGAAGCTTTCTTT
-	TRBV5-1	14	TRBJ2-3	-	CASSFGGRADTQYF	TGCGCCAGCAGCTTCGGAGGTAGGGCAGATACGCAGTATTTT
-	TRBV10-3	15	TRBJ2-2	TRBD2	CAIGQASGRGGELFF	TGTGCCATCGGTCAGGCCTCTGGGAGGGGCGGGGAGCTGTTTTTT
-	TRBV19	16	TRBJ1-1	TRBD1	CASSIPGTGGRTEAFF	TGTGCCAGTAGTATTCCGGGGACAGGAGGTCGCACTGAAGCTTTCTTT
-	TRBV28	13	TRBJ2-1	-	CASSPPSDNEQFF	TGTGCCAGCAGTCCACCTTCCGACAATGAGCAGTTCTTC
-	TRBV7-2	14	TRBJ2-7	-	CASSLARETYEQYF	TGTGCCAGCAGCTTAGCCAGGGAAACCTACGAGCAGTACTTC
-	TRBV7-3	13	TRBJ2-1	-	CASSLEIYNEQFF	TGTGCCAGCAGCTTAGAGATCTACAATGAGCAGTTCTTC
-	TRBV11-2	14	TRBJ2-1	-	CATSEFGSYNEQFF	TGTGCCACCAGTGAGTTCGGGTCCTACAATGAGCAGTTCTTC
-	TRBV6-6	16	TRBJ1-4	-	CASSYLKAATNEKLFF	TGTGCCAGCAGTTACCTTAAGGCTGCAACTAATGAAAAACTGTTTTTT